The 14 T cell receptor beta chains in this list originate from one sample, sequenced in a study of neurological immune-mediated disorders. In TCRdb, the 5' RACE reads were re-called with MiXCR into one record per CDR3 protein. Of approximately 20,000 distinct CDR3 sequences listed, 27% are singletons. Material for sequencing was PBMCs. Receptors originate from a man in his fifties with HTLV-1-associated myelopathy (HAM/TSP).

CDR3: CASSASLGQPQHF. CDR3 DNA sequence: TGTGCCAGCAGCGCTAGTTTGGGTCAGCCCCAGCATTTT. The gene calls are TRBV7-6 and TRBJ1-5; D unresolved. Germline CDR1 reads SGHVS; CDR2 reads FNYEAQ. Trimming shortened V by 5 bases and J by 6 bases, and 11 bases separated the two germline ends. This CDR3 contains 13 residues. Full variable domain (missing parts from reference TRBV7-6 and TRBJ1-5): GAGVSQSPRYKVTKRGQDVALRCDPISGHVSLYWYRQALGQGPEFLTYFNYEAQQDKSGLPNDRFSAERPEGSISTLTIQRTEQRDSAMYRCASSASLGQPQHFGDGTRLSIL.

The chain employs TRBV18 and TRBJ2-1; 10 bases line up with TRBD2. The CDR3 covers 16 residues. Losses at the gene ends were 2 bases for V and 2 bases for J; bases not matched to a gene: 3. The germline V gene encodes CDR1 KGHSH and CDR2 LQKENI. The CDR3 sequence: CASSPASGGPYNEQFF. DNA of the CDR3: TGTGCCAGCTCACCAGCTAGCGGGGGACCCTACAATGAGCAGTTCTTC.

The chain has TRBV27 and TRBJ2-7; the match to TRBD1 covers 8 bases. The length of the CDR3 is 16 residues. Germline CDR1 is MNHEY and CDR2 is SMNVEV (reference sequence). V lost 3 bases, J lost 2 bases, and 9 bases stayed unmatched. As DNA, the CDR3 is TGTGCCAGCAGTTTCACCGCCGGGACAGGCCCCTACGAGCAGTACTTC. Its protein is CASSFTAGTGPYEQYF.

This clonotype has ten or more counts. The V gene is TRBV5-1, the J gene TRBJ1-2; D unresolved. The CDR3 totals 12 residues. Germline CDR1 reads SGHRS; CDR2 reads YFSETQ. Trimming took 1 base from V and 7 from J, leaving 8 bases between them. The CDR3 bases are TGCGCCAGCAGCTTGAAAAGGGTTGGCTACACCTTC. Its translation is CASSLKRVGYTF.

In this sample, this clonotype turned up a few times. The rearrangement uses TRBV14 and TRBJ1-4; 9 bases agree with TRBD1. Germline V CDR1 and CDR2: SGHDN, FVKESK. This CDR3 has 16 amino acids. With V trimmed by 1 base and J by 8 bases, 8 bases remained unmatched. As DNA, the CDR3 is TGTGCCAGCAGCCAAGTATCCGGGACAGGGCGGGAAAAACTGTTTTTT. Its protein product is CASSQVSGTGREKLFF.

The chain has TRBV2 and TRBJ1-6; D not certain. The CDR3 spans 12 residues. Trimming removed 1 base from V and 11 bases from J, with 6 bases in between. CDR1 is SNHLY, CDR2 FYNNEI, per germline. The CDR3 loop is CASSEVPPPLHF. CDR3 coding DNA: TGTGCCAGCAGTGAAGTCCCACCACCCCTCCACTTT.

This chain links TRBV18 with TRBJ2-7; 8 positions agree with TRBD2. The V gene end was trimmed by 3 bases and the J gene end by 7 bases; junction bases not matched to a gene: 5. Germline loops: CDR1 KGHSH, CDR2 LQKENI. The length of the CDR3 is 13 residues. The CDR3 sequence is CASSPTRGREQYF. DNA for the CDR3: TGTGCCAGCTCACCCACTCGCGGGAGGGAGCAGTACTTC. The variable domain in full, completed from reference TRBV18 and TRBJ2-7, reads NAGVMQNPRHLVRRRGQEARLRCSPMKGHSHVYWYRQLPEEGLKFMVYLQKENIIDESGMPKERFSAEFPKEGPSILRIQQVVRGDSAAYFCASSPTRGREQYFGPGTRLTVT.

This chain joins TRBV24-1 and TRBJ2-1; 10 bases are a match to TRBD2. J lost 7 bases, V lost 1 base, and 12 bases had no gene match. The CDR3 is 18 amino acids. Germline V gene lookup returns CDR1 KGHDR and CDR2 SFDVKD. The CDR3 DNA sequence: TGTGCCACCAGTGATTTAGCCTCGGCTAGCGGGAGTCGAAATGAGCAGTTCTTC. Translating it yields CATSDLASASGSRNEQFF.

J is TRBJ1-3 and V is TRBV4-2; no reliable D call. The CDR3 spans 15 residues. Between the trimmed V and J ends, which lost 1 base and 2 bases, there was a span of 9 bases. Per germline, CDR1 LGHNA and CDR2 YNFKEQ. The CDR3 region has the DNA TGTGCCAGCAGCCAAGTGGTGGGCGCTGGAAACACCATATATTTT. This gives the protein CASSQVVGAGNTIYF.

In DNA, the CDR3 is TGCGCCAGCAGCCTGGGACTAGCTGAGCAGTTCTTC. This encodes CASSLGLAEQFF. The chain links TRBV5-1 to TRBJ2-1, with 9 bases identical to TRBD2. The ends lost 4 bases at V and 9 bases at J; junction bases unmatched: 2. This CDR3 contains 12 residues. The germline V gene encodes CDR1 SGHRS and CDR2 YFSETQ.

A word on this clonotype: Germline and junction disagree at one end, which may indicate a read error. The CDR3 region has the DNA TGTGCCAGCAGCGCACGCCCGGGACAGGGGGAGACCCAGTACTTT. It specifies CASSARPGQGETQYF. The rearrangement uses TRBV9 and TRBJ2-3; TRBD1 agrees at 11 bases. In germline, CDR1 is SGDLS, CDR2 YYNGEE. This CDR3 is 15 amino acids long.

This clonotype appeared many times. This chain uses TRBV20-1 with TRBJ1-4; 8 bases fit TRBD1. The germline gives CDR1 DFQATT, CDR2 SNEGSKA (reference sequence). This CDR3 has 16 residues. Trimming cost V 0 bases and J 7 bases; bases outside gene matches: 10. DNA of the CDR3: TGCAGTGCTAGAGAAACAGGGGGGAGGTTACGTGAAAAACTGTTTTTT. Amino acid sequence: CSARETGGRLREKLFF.

This clonotype has just one count. The CDR3 DNA is TGTGCCAGCAGTTTGGGGGATAGCTCCTACGAGCAGTACTTC. As protein: CASSLGDSSYEQYF. The chain is built from TRBV12-3 or TRBV12-4 and TRBJ2-5; D possibly uses TRBD1 or TRBD2 (5 bases each). The J call is uncertain, as TRBJ2-7 better fits the DNA end. This CDR3 region has 14 residues.

In this sample, this clonotype turned up many times. This chain joins TRBV7-2 and TRBJ2-7, with D hard to call. The CDR3 totals 11 residues. The V gene lost 3 bases and the J gene lost 0 bases, with 0 bases spanning the gap. The germline CDR1 and CDR2 sequences are SGHTA and FQGNSA. DNA for the CDR3: TGTGCCAGCAGCTTCTCCTACGAGCAGTACTTC. Amino acid sequence: CASSFSYEQYF.